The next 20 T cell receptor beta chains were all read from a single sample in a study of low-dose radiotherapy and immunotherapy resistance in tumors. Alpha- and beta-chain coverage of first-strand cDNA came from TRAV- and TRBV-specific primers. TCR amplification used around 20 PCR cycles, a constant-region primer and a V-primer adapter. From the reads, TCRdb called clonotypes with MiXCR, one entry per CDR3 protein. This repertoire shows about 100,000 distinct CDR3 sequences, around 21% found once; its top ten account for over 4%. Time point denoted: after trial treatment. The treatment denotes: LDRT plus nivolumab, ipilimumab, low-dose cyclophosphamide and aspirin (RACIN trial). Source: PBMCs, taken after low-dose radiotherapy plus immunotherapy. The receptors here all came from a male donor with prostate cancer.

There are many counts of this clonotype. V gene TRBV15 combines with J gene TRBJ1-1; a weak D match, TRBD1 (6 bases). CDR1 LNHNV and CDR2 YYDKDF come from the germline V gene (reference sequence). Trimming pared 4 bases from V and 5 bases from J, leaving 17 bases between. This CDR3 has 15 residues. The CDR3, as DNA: TGTGCCACCAGCATAAAAGAGGGGGGGGAGACTGAAGCTTTCTTT. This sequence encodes CATSIKEGGETEAFF. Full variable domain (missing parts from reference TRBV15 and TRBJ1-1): DAMVIQNPRYQVTQFGKPVTLSCSQTLNHNVMYWYQQKSSQAPKLLFHYYDKDFNNEADTPDNFQSRRPNTSFCFLDIRSPGLGDTAMYLCATSIKEGGETEAFFGQGTRLTVV.

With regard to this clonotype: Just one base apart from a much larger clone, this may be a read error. The CDR3 DNA follows: TGTGCCACCAGCGACCGGGACATTGGGCCCTACGAGCAGTTCTTC. Protein: CATSDRDIGPYEQFF. This sequence joins TRBV15 and TRBJ2-1; TRBD1 might be the D (6 bases). The CDR3 has 15 residues. Germline lookup yields CDR1 LNHNV and CDR2 YYDKDF (reference sequence). Trimming took 5 bases from V and 10 from J, leaving 21 bases between them.

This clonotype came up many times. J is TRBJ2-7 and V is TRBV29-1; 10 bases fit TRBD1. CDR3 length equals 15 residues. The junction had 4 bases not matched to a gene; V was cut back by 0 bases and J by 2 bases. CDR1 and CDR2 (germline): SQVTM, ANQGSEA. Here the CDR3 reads CSVEEGTGAAYEQYF. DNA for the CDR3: TGCAGCGTTGAAGAGGGGACAGGGGCCGCCTACGAGCAGTACTTC.

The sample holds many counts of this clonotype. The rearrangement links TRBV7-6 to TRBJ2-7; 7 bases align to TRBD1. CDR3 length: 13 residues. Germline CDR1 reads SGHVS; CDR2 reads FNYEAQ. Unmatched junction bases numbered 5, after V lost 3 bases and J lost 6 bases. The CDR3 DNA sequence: TGTGCCAGCAGCTTCCAGAGGGGGCTCGAGCAGTACTTC. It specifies CASSFQRGLEQYF.

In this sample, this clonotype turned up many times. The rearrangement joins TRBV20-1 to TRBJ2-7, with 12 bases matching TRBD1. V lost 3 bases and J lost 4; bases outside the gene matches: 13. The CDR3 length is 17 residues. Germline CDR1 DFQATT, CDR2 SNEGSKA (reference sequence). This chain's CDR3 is CSASRRLPGQGAYEQYF. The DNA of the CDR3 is TGCAGTGCTAGTCGCAGACTACCGGGACAGGGGGCTTACGAGCAGTACTTC.

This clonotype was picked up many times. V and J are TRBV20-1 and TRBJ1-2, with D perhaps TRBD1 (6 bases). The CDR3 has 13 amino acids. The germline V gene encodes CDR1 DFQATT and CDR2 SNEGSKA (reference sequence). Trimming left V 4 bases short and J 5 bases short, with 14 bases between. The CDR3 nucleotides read TGCAGTGCTACAGGGGACCGCGCTTATGGCTACACCTTC. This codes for CSATGDRAYGYTF.

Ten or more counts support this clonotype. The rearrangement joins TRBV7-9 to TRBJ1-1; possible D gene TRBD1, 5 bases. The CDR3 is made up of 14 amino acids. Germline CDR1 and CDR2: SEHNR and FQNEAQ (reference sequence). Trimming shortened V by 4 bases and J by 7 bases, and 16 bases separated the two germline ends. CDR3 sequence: CASSYTGEASEAFF. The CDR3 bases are TGTGCCAGCAGCTATACGGGGGAGGCGAGTGAAGCTTTCTTT. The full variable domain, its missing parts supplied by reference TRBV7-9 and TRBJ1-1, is DTGVSQNPRHKITKRGQNVTFRCDPISEHNRLYWYRQTLGQGPEFLTYFQNEAQLEKSRLLSDRFSAERPKGSFSTLEIQRTEQGDSAMYLCASSYTGEASEAFFGQGTRLTVV.

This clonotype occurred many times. Here the CDR3 DNA reads TGTGCCAGCAGCTTACAGGGAGCGGGGTACAATGAGCAGTTCTTC. It yields the protein CASSLQGAGYNEQFF. The chain has TRBV13 and TRBJ2-1, with TRBD2 identical over 7 bases. CDR1 is PRHDT and CDR2 is FYEKMQ in the germline V gene (reference sequence). After removal of 2 bases from V and 4 bases from J, the junction contained 5 bases not matched to a gene. The CDR3 is 15 amino acids. Full variable domain (outside the CDR3, taken from reference TRBV13 and TRBJ2-1): AAGVIQSPRHLIKEKRETATLKCYPIPRHDTVYWYQQGPGQDPQFLISFYEKMQSDKGSIPDRFSAQQFSDYHSELNMSSLELGDSALYFCASSLQGAGYNEQFFGPGTRLTVL.

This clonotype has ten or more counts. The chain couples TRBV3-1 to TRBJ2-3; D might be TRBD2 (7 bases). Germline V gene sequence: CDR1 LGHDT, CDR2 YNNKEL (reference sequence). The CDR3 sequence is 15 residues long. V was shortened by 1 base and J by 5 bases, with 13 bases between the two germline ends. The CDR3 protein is CASSQGGGPEDTQYF. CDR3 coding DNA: TGTGCCAGCAGCCAAGGGGGGGGGCCTGAAGATACGCAGTATTTT.

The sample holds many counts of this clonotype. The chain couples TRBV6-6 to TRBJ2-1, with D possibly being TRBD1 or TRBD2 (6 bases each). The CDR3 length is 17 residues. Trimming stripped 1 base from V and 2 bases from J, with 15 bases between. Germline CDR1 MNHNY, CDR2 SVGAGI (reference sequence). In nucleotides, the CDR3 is TGTGCCAGCAGTTACTTGGGGGGCGCCATCCCCTACAATGAGCAGTTCTTC. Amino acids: CASSYLGGAIPYNEQFF.

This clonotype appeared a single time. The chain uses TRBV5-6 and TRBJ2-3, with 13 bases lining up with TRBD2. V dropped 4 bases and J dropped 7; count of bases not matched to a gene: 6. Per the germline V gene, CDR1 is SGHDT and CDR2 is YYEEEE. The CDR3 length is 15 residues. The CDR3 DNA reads TGTGCCAGCAGCCAACTAGCGGGGGGGACTTATACGCAGTATTTT. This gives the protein CASSQLAGGTYTQYF.

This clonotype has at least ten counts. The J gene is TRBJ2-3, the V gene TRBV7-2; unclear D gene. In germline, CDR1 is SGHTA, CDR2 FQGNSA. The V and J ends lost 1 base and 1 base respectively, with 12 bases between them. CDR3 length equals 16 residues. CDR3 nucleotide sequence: TGTGCCAGCAGCTTAGGGGCTAGTAGTGGCACAGATACGCAGTATTTT. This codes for CASSLGASSGTDTQYF.

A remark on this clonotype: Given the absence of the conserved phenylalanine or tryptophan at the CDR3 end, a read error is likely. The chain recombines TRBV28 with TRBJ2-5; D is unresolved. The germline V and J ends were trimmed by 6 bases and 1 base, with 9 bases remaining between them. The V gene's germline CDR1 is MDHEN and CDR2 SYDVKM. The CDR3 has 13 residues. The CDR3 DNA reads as TGTGCCAGCAGACGAACGGGCCAAGAGACCCAGTACTTA. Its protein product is CASRRTGQETQYL.

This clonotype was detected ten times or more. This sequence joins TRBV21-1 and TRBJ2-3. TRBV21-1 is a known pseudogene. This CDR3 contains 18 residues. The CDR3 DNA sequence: TGTGCCAGCAGCAAAGCCCATAATTACCACCGGCTCACAGATACGCAGTATTTT. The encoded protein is CASSKAHNYHRLTDTQYF.

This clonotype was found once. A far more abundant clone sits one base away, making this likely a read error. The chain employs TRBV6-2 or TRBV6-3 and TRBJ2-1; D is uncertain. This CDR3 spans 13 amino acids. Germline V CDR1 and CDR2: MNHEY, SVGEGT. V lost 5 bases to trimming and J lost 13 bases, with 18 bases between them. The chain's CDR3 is CASSDPPRLVQFF. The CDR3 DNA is TGTGCCAGCAGTGATCCCCCTCGTTTGGTTCAGTTCTTC.

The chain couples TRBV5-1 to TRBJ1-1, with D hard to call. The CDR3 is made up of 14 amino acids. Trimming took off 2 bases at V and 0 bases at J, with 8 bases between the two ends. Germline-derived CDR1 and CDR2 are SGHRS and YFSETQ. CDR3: CASSFPDVNTEAFF. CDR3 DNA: TGCGCCAGCAGCTTCCCGGACGTGAACACTGAAGCTTTCTTT.

The CDR3 bases are TGCAGCGTTCTAGCGGGAGGACGGTCTGGGGCCAACGTCCTGACTTTC. Amino acid sequence: CSVLAGGRSGANVLTF. The chain employs TRBV29-1 and TRBJ2-6, with TRBD2 matching 11 bases. The CDR3 covers 16 residues. Germline trimming cut 5 bases from V and 1 base from J; bases unmatched to any gene: 4. Germline V CDR1 and CDR2: SQVTM, ANQGSEA.

CDR3 sequence (DNA): TGCGCCAGCAGCTTGGGTGGAGCGGGACAGGGATATGGCTACACCTTC. Protein sequence: CASSLGGAGQGYGYTF. The chain uses TRBV5-1 and TRBJ1-2; 9 bases are shared with TRBD1. CDR1 is SGHRS, CDR2 YFSETQ, per germline. The CDR3 sequence is 16 residues long. J gave up 5 bases and V 0 bases, and 8 bases lay outside the gene matches.

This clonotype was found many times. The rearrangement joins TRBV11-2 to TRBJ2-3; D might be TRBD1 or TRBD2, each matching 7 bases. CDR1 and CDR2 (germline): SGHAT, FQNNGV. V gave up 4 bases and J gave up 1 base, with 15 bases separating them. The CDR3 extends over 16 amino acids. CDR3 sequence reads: CASSSPGGEGTDTQYF. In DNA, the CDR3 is TGTGCCAGCAGCTCTCCAGGGGGGGAGGGCACAGATACGCAGTATTTT.

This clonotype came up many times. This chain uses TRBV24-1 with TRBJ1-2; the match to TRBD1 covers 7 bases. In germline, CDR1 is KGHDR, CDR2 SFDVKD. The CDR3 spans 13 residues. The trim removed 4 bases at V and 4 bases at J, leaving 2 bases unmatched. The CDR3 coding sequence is TGTGCCACCAGTGAGGCAGGGGGCTATGGCTACACCTTC. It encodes CATSEAGGYGYTF.